The 27 T cell receptor beta chains in this list originate from one sample, sequenced in a study of shared clonotypes between healthy human individuals. Clones were sequenced by immunoSEQ multiplex PCR, and TCRdb holds only the in-frame ones, with some missing. The profile covers a few million clones, with 90% to 95% appearing a single time and approximately 0.4% taken by the ten largest. Sequencing input: naive CD4+ T cells from PBMCs. Subset indicated: CD45RA+ positively selected. Receptor source: a man between 18 and 29 years old in good health. Some clones in this sample may be carry-over from other donors' samples.

CDR3 sequence (DNA): TGTGCCAGCAGCCAGTATGAACTAGTAACCGAGCAGTACTTC. Encoded protein: CASSQYELVTEQYF. This sequence joins TRBV7-9 and TRBJ2-7, with D maybe TRBD2 (5 bases). The germline V gene encodes CDR1 SEHNR and CDR2 FQNEAQ (reference sequence). There are 14 residues in the CDR3. The ends were cut back, 5 bases at V and 6 bases at J, with 17 bases in the middle.

Worth noting for this clone: The sample holds other DNA sequences that translate to the same CDR3. The chain joins TRBV6-5 to TRBJ1-2; possibly TRBD1 for D (5 bases). The CDR3 length is 13 residues. The V end was cut by 0 bases, the J end by 4 bases, with 6 bases between. The germline V gene has CDR1 MNHEY and CDR2 SVGAGI. In DNA, the CDR3 is TGTGCCAGCAGTTACTCAACAGGCTATGGCTACACCTTC. Its translation: CASSYSTGYGYTF.

The CDR3 region is CASSTLAGSETQYF. CDR3 bases: TGTGCCAGCAGTACTTTAGCGGGAAGTGAGACCCAGTACTTC. This chain joins TRBV27 and TRBJ2-5; 8 positions match TRBD2. Losses at the gene ends were 5 bases for V and 5 bases for J; bases not matched to a gene: 7. CDR3 size: 14 residues. Germline assignment: CDR1 MNHEY and CDR2 SMNVEV (reference sequence).

The chain uses TRBV4-2 and TRBJ2-5; no reliable D call. Germline V gene lookup returns CDR1 LGHNA and CDR2 YNFKEQ. Trimming shortened V by 7 bases and J by 4 bases, and 13 bases separated the two germline ends. This CDR3 is built from 13 residues. This chain's CDR3 is CASTPRGGETQYF. The CDR3 DNA reads TGTGCCAGCACCCCCCGAGGTGGAGAGACCCAGTACTTC.

This chain joins TRBV5-1 and TRBJ2-5; no clear D gene. Trimming pared 0 bases from V and 4 bases from J, leaving 10 bases between. The length of the CDR3 is 14 residues. Germline V lookup: CDR1 SGHRS, CDR2 YFSETQ. The CDR3: CASSLVGSTETQYF. Here the CDR3 DNA reads TGCGCCAGCAGCTTGGTCGGCTCAACAGAGACCCAGTACTTC.

The V call is TRBV9, the J call TRBJ2-4, with D maybe TRBD2 (6 bases). V was trimmed by 1 base and J by 8 bases, leaving 10 bases between them. Germline CDR1 reads SGDLS; CDR2 reads YYNGEE. This CDR3 has 13 amino acids. This chain's CDR3 is CASSVRGTDIQYF. In DNA form, the CDR3 reads TGTGCCAGCAGCGTACGGGGGACGGACATTCAGTACTTC.

This chain connects TRBV6-5 to TRBJ2-1, with a possible D match to TRBD2 (6 bases). This CDR3 region has 12 residues. Per germline, CDR1 MNHEY and CDR2 SVGAGI. Trimming left V 4 bases short and J 15 bases short, with 16 bases between. The DNA of the CDR3 is TGTGCCAGCAGTTTAAAACTAGCCTCGTGGTTCTTC. Residues: CASSLKLASWFF.

This chain joins TRBV5-3 and TRBJ2-7; TRBD1 is a possible D gene (5 bases). TRBV5-3 carries the ORF label, with uncertain function. V lost 3 bases and J lost 5, with 15 bases in between. The CDR3 loop spans 14 amino acids. DNA of the CDR3: TGTGCCAGAAGCTCCCCGCCGCAGGGAAACGAGCAGTACTTC. This translates into CARSSPPQGNEQYF.

The rearrangement links TRBV28 to TRBJ2-1; D is ambiguous. CDR1 and CDR2 from the germline V gene are MDHEN and SYDVKM. CDR3 length equals 14 residues. V gave up 5 bases and J gave up 0 bases, with 8 bases separating them. DNA for the CDR3: TGTGCCAGCAGTCCGTGGGACTCCTACAATGAGCAGTTCTTC. As protein: CASSPWDSYNEQFF.

V usage is TRBV19 and J usage is TRBJ1-3, with D hard to call. Germline CDR1 LNHDA, CDR2 SQIVND (reference sequence). V lost 9 bases and J lost 6, with 6 bases in between. The CDR3 covers 10 residues. CDR3 nucleotides: TGTGCCAGCGCCGAAAACACCATATATTTT. It encodes CASAENTIYF.

CDR3 region: CASSGEGQGTEAFF. The DNA for the CDR3 is TGTGCCAGCAGCGGAGAGGGACAGGGGACTGAAGCTTTCTTT. The rearrangement uses TRBV9 and TRBJ1-1; 10 positions agree with TRBD1. The CDR3 spans 14 residues. CDR1 and CDR2 (germline): SGDLS, YYNGEE. The J segment lost 5 bases and the V segment lost 3 bases, leaving 4 bases of the junction unmatched.

A remark on this clone: Other DNA sequences in this sample translate to the same CDR3. The rearrangement links TRBV29-1 to TRBJ2-1; D may match TRBD1 or TRBD2 (6 bases each). Germline-derived CDR1 and CDR2 are SQVTM and ANQGSEA. The V gene lost 5 bases and the J gene lost 2 bases, with 10 bases spanning the gap. This CDR3 contains 13 residues. The CDR3: CSVRGTTYNEQFF. The CDR3 DNA reads TGCAGCGTTCGCGGGACAACCTACAATGAGCAGTTCTTC.

This chain joins TRBV2 and TRBJ1-2; D remains unclear. CDR3 length equals 13 residues. CDR1 is SNHLY, CDR2 FYNNEI, per germline. With 6 bases removed from V and 4 bases from J, the gap between germline ends came to 12 bases. CDR3 in DNA: TGTGCCAGCAGCGTCCGGGGAACCTATGGCTACACCTTC. It translates to CASSVRGTYGYTF.

The chain couples TRBV5-1 to TRBJ1-2, with 10 bases lining up with TRBD1. The germline CDR1 and CDR2 sequences are SGHRS and YFSETQ. V trimming: 0 bases; J trimming: 4 bases; junction bases outside the gene matches: 9. The CDR3 totals 17 residues. CDR3 DNA: TGCGCCAGCAGCTTGGTCCCCGCGACAGGGGGCCTCTATGGCTACACCTTC. It translates to CASSLVPATGGLYGYTF.

This clone occurred a few times. Distinct nucleotide sequences in the sample also encode this CDR3. This chain links TRBV30 with TRBJ1-5, with D uncertain. This CDR3 contains 13 residues. The ends were cut back, 2 bases at V and 1 base at J, with 6 bases in the middle. Germline V gene sequence: CDR1 GTSNPN, CDR2 SVGIG (reference sequence). The CDR3 DNA sequence: TGTGCCTGGAGTCCGGACAGCAATCAGCCCCAGCATTTT. Protein: CAWSPDSNQPQHF.

The chain carries TRBV19 and TRBJ1-1; the match to TRBD1 covers 8 bases. Germline CDR1 LNHDA, CDR2 SQIVND (reference sequence). There are 17 residues in the CDR3. With 5 bases clipped from V and 6 bases from J, the junction kept 17 bases outside the gene matches. The CDR3 nucleotides read TGTGCCAGTAGTGCCATTGGCCAGGGGGCTTGGGTAGCTGAAGCTTTCTTT. It yields the protein CASSAIGQGAWVAEAFF.

The V and J genes are TRBV7-8 and TRBJ1-1; D is perhaps TRBD1 (6 bases). The ends were cut back, 5 bases at V and 4 bases at J, with 11 bases in the middle. The CDR3 sequence is 13 residues long. Germline V CDR1 and CDR2: SGHVS, FQNEAQ. CDR3 DNA: TGTGCCAGCAGCAAGACAGGTAGCACTGAAGCTTTCTTT. The encoded protein is CASSKTGSTEAFF.

The V call is TRBV18, the J call TRBJ2-6, with a possible D match to TRBD1 (6 bases). V was trimmed by 9 bases and J by 4 bases, leaving 19 bases between them. CDR1 is KGHSH and CDR2 is LQKENI in the germline V gene. The CDR3 consists of 16 residues. The CDR3 loop is CASTAGALRGANVLTF. CDR3 bases: TGTGCCAGTACGGCAGGGGCCCTGAGGGGGGCCAACGTCCTGACTTTC.

This chain uses TRBV5-1 with TRBJ2-7; 11 nucleotides align to TRBD1. V was pared by 2 bases and J by 5 bases, with 9 bases of the junction left unmatched. Germline V gives CDR1 SGHRS, CDR2 YFSETQ. This CDR3 spans 16 amino acids. CDR3 sequence (DNA): TGCGCCAGCAGCTTTGCCGGGACAGGGGGAAGCGACGAGCAGTACTTC. This sequence encodes CASSFAGTGGSDEQYF.

CDR3 DNA sequence: TGTGCCAGTAGTCCCCGCGACGGGAGGCCTCCCAGCACAGATACGCAGTATTTT. Its translation: CASSPRDGRPPSTDTQYF. The genes are TRBV19 and TRBJ2-3, with TRBD2 identical over 7 bases. Looked up from germline, CDR1 is LNHDA and CDR2 is SQIVND (reference sequence). Trimming took 5 bases from V and 0 from J; bases not matched to a gene: 14. The CDR3 runs to 18 residues.

The J gene is TRBJ2-1, the V gene TRBV18; 12 bases agree with TRBD2. V shed 4 bases and J 6 bases; nucleotides not matched to a gene: 4. Germline CDR1 is KGHSH and CDR2 is LQKENI. CDR3 size: 15 residues. This CDR3 reads CASSLPGLAGNEQFF. CDR3 sequence (DNA): TGTGCCAGCTCACTTCCGGGACTAGCGGGCAATGAGCAGTTCTTC.

As to this clone: The sample carries other DNA sequences with the same CDR3. V usage is TRBV28 and J usage is TRBJ2-7; weak D call: TRBD2 (6 bases). The CDR3 extends over 11 amino acids. V gave up 2 bases and J gave up 7 bases, with 6 bases separating them. CDR1 is MDHEN, CDR2 SYDVKM, per germline. CDR3 DNA: TGTGCCAGCAGTTTAAGCGGGGAGCAGTACTTC. This sequence encodes CASSLSGEQYF.

This clone appeared once. V gene TRBV2 combines with J gene TRBJ2-2, with D tentatively TRBD1 or TRBD2 (5 bases each). The CDR3 is 15 amino acids. The germline V and J ends were trimmed by 3 bases and 2 bases, with 10 bases remaining between them. CDR1 SNHLY and CDR2 FYNNEI come from the germline V gene. The DNA for the CDR3 is TGTGCCAGCAGTGACCTGGGACCCAACACCGGGGAGCTGTTTTTT. As protein: CASSDLGPNTGELFF. The complete variable domain, with remaining parts taken from reference TRBV2 and TRBJ2-2, reads EPEVTQTPSHQVTQMGQEVILRCVPISNHLYFYWYRQILGQKVEFLVSFYNNEISEKSEIFDDQFSVERPDGSNFTLKIRSTKLEDSAMYFCASSDLGPNTGELFFGEGSRLTVL.

The chain employs TRBV30 and TRBJ1-2; D possibly corresponds to TRBD1 (5 bases). Trimming took 5 bases from V and 6 from J, leaving 13 bases between them. The V gene's germline CDR1 is GTSNPN and CDR2 SVGIG (reference sequence). This CDR3 comprises 12 residues. CDR3 bases: TGTGCCTGGCCTGGGGCTCTCCATGGCTACACCTTC. Amino acid sequence: CAWPGALHGYTF.

The chain combines TRBV5-6 with TRBJ2-4, with D perhaps TRBD1 or TRBD2 (5 bases each). This CDR3 comprises 16 residues. From germline, CDR1 is SGHDT and CDR2 YYEEEE. Trimming shortened V by 4 bases and J by 0 bases, and 14 bases separated the two germline ends. The CDR3 coding sequence is TGTGCCAGCAGCCTGGGGACCCAAATAGCCAAAAACATTCAGTACTTC. This encodes CASSLGTQIAKNIQYF.

Here the CDR3 reads CASRRGTGRTDTQYF. The CDR3 DNA reads as TGCGCCAGCAGACGGGGGACAGGGAGGACAGATACGCAGTATTTT. The chain has TRBV5-1 and TRBJ2-3; 9 bases map to TRBD1. V lost 5 bases and J lost 3; bases outside the gene matches: 7. Germline assignment: CDR1 SGHRS and CDR2 YFSETQ. CDR3 length: 15 amino acids.

This rearrangement joins TRBV21-1 to TRBJ2-1; TRBD2, as called in the table, went unchecked against the DNA. TRBV21-1 is noted as a pseudogene. This CDR3 is 18 amino acids long. CDR3 coding DNA: TGTGCCAGCAGCCGCGGGAGGTGGGGACAAAACTCCTACAATGAGCAGTTCTTC. Protein sequence: CASSRGRWGQNSYNEQFF.